The clone carrying this T cell receptor beta chain was counted a few times. Its target is not known. This sample is drawn from a study of post-analysis software for immune sequencing data. Every TCR beta cDNA library bore unique molecular identifiers. T cells numbering roughly 1 to 10 million yielded roughly 0.5 million cDNA molecules. TCRdb independently ran MiXCR on the PCR reads; one entry per CDR3 protein. The sample has about 540,000 distinct CDR3 sequences, around 31% seen once. Whole-study findings and limits: Strong co-clustering by F measure was evident for samples that had been prepared in the same batch. For normalized Chao1 diversity, multiple sclerosis patients scored significantly lower than controls did.

The clonotype comes from a girl younger than 18 with multiple sclerosis. Material for sequencing was blood.

Written as DNA, the CDR3 is TGTGCCAGCTCACCACCCTCAGGGGCAGATACGCAGTATTTT. It translates to CASSPPSGADTQYF. The chain combines TRBV18 with TRBJ2-3, with a weak D call TRBD1 (6 bases). The length of the CDR3 is 14 residues. CDR1 is KGHSH, CDR2 LQKENI, per germline. Deletions cut 0 bases from V and 4 bases from J, with 8 bases between.